The 2 T cell receptor beta chains in this list originate from one sample, sequenced in a study of post-analysis software for immune sequencing data. Overall study findings and caveats: In patients, TRBV5-6, TRBV5-1 and TRBV20-1 belonged to several TRBV segments found more frequently than in controls.

Sequencing libraries made from TCR beta cDNA carried unique molecular identifiers. MiXCR, run by TCRdb on the PCR reads, gives a single entry per CDR3 protein. This sample has around 400,000 distinct CDR3 sequences, with around 37% found just once. What these receptors recognize is not known. The sequenced sample was blood. The receptors here all came from a girl between 5 and 17 years old with multiple sclerosis.

A few counts support this clonotype. The chain joins TRBV12-3 or TRBV12-4 to TRBJ2-7, with 16 positions matching TRBD2. With 6 bases clipped from V and 4 bases from J, the junction kept 9 bases outside the gene matches. The length of the CDR3 is 17 residues. The CDR3 DNA reads TGTGCCAGCAGGAAAGGGACTAGCGGGGGGGCCATTTACGAGCAGTACTTC. Translated, it gives CASRKGTSGGAIYEQYF.

This clonotype was seen a single time. The chain uses TRBV20-1 and TRBJ2-5; D is perhaps TRBD1 or TRBD2 (5 bases each). The length of the CDR3 is 14 residues. The V gene's germline CDR1 is DFQATT and CDR2 SNEGSKA (reference sequence). The V end was cut by 3 bases, the J end by 0 bases, with 11 bases between. The CDR3 spells CSASFQGDQETQYF. CDR3 coding DNA: TGCAGTGCTAGCTTCCAGGGAGACCAAGAGACCCAGTACTTC.